These 5 T cell receptor beta chains came from one sample sequenced in a study of cytomegalovirus exposure and HLA in healthy donors. With 60 Vbeta and 13 Jbeta primers, the PCR was carried out. Repertoires were generated with immunoSEQ multiplex PCR, while TCRdb's copy carries only in-frame clones and drops some. The top ten clones hold about 3.1% of a sample with approximately 150,000 clones, about 75% of them seen once. The sample was PBMCs. Receptors originate from a man aged 40-49 years in good health and CMV-seronegative.

The chain links TRBV10-3 to TRBJ1-1; 11 positions match TRBD1. The CDR3 sequence is 15 residues long. Trimming took 0 bases from V and 7 from J; bases not matched to a gene: 4. In germline, CDR1 is ENHRY, CDR2 SYGVKD. The CDR3 bases are TGTGCCATCAGTGAGTCGATGGGACAGGGGGGTGAAGCTTTCTTT. Translating it yields CAISESMGQGGEAFF.

The chain carries TRBV6-6 and TRBJ1-4, with D hard to call. Germline V gene lookup returns CDR1 MNHNY and CDR2 SVGAGI (reference sequence). The CDR3 is 13 residues long. Trimming removed 4 bases from V and 7 bases from J, with 10 bases in between. The chain's CDR3 is CASSFSDSEKLFF. CDR3 nucleotide sequence: TGTGCCAGCAGTTTCTCAGATAGTGAAAAACTGTTTTTT.

V usage is TRBV5-4 and J usage is TRBJ2-2; D may be TRBD2 (6 bases). Germline V lookup: CDR1 SGHNT, CDR2 YYREEE (reference sequence). The CDR3 sequence is 17 residues long. Deletions cut 4 bases from V and 0 bases from J, with 16 bases between. The CDR3 region has the DNA TGTGCCAGCAGCCGATGGAGGGGTAGGGCGAACACCGGGGAGCTGTTTTTT. Encoded protein: CASSRWRGRANTGELFF.

The chain recombines TRBV28 with TRBJ2-7; D might be TRBD1 (6 bases). This CDR3 is built from 15 residues. CDR1 is MDHEN and CDR2 is SYDVKM in the germline V gene. The ends were cut back, 3 bases at V and 2 bases at J, with 14 bases in the middle. CDR3 DNA: TGTGCCAGCAGTTTCTCGGGGACACCTGCCTACGAGCAGTACTTC. This codes for CASSFSGTPAYEQYF.

The rearrangement links TRBV7-9 to TRBJ2-5; 7 nucleotides agree with TRBD1. The ends lost 4 bases at V and 9 bases at J; junction bases unmatched: 14. The CDR3 spans 15 residues. The germline V gene encodes CDR1 SEHNR and CDR2 FQNEAQ (reference sequence). CDR3 sequence: CASSSQRTGMWSQYF. The CDR3 nucleotides read TGTGCCAGCAGCTCCCAGAGGACAGGAATGTGGTCCCAGTACTTC.